The clone carrying this T cell receptor (beta chain) was seen more than once but under ten times. The data stem from a study of CD8 T cells in Susac syndrome. RNA was extracted with the RNeasy kit, and a quantity of roughly 0.5 to 1 ug was reverse transcribed using random hexamers. Via MiXCR, TCRdb re-called the immunoSEQ multiplex PCR reads, giving one row per CDR3 protein. The sample has roughly 120,000 distinct CDR3 sequences, about 94% seen once; the top ten hold roughly 0.13%. V lost 0 bases, J lost 5 bases, and 11 bases lay in between. Germline values: CDR1 SGHNT, CDR2 YYREEE (reference sequence). There are 14 residues in the CDR3.

The sequenced material came from CD4+ T cells from PBMCs. The source of this sequence is a human donor with multiple sclerosis. The gene calls are TRBV5-4 and TRBJ2-5; tentatively, D is TRBD1 or TRBD2 (6 bases each). CDR3 nucleotide sequence: TGTGCCAGCAGCTTGGGGGGGGCCCAGGAGACCCAGTACTTC. Residues: CASSLGGAQETQYF.